The 20 T cell receptor beta chains below all came from one sample that was sequenced in a study of radiotherapy plus CTLA-4 blockade in lung cancer. The method was immunoSEQ multiplex PCR; TCRdb's version includes in-frame clones alone and lacks a portion of them. The sample carries about 62,000 clones, roughly 76% recorded once. The sequences come from peripheral blood, collected from a patient treated with radiotherapy plus ipilimumab. All receptors come from a human donor with non-small cell lung cancer who had a complete response to radiotherapy plus ipilimumab.

J is TRBJ2-2 and V is TRBV28; D remains unclear. The CDR3 loop spans 13 amino acids. Germline V gene sequence: CDR1 MDHEN, CDR2 SYDVKM. V gave up 10 bases and J gave up 0 bases, with 9 bases separating them. For the CDR3, the DNA is TGTGCCACCCGCTACGCGAACACCGGGGAGCTGTTTTTT. Its protein product is CATRYANTGELFF.

This clone has a handful of counts. V is TRBV29-1 and J is TRBJ1-1; 11 bases agree with TRBD1. V shed 2 bases, J shed 12 bases, and the junction held 8 bases outside the gene matches. The germline gives CDR1 SQVTM, CDR2 ANQGSEA. The CDR3 spans 13 residues. CDR3 loop: CSVEPGTGGKSFF. CDR3 nucleotides: TGCAGCGTTGAACCCGGGACAGGGGGTAAATCTTTCTTT.

This rearrangement joins TRBV6-4 to TRBJ2-1, with TRBD2 matching over 8 bases. The V segment lost 1 base and the J segment 7 bases; nucleotides outside the gene matches: 9. CDR1 and CDR2 (germline): MRHNA, SNTAGT. CDR3 length: 16 residues. CDR3 bases: TGTGCCAGCAGTGACTTTAGGAGCGGGAGCTTGAATGAGCAGTTCTTC. Encoded protein: CASSDFRSGSLNEQFF.

V gene TRBV7-2 combines with J gene TRBJ2-5; a possible D gene is TRBD2 (5 bases). This CDR3 spans 15 amino acids. CDR1 and CDR2 (germline): SGHTA, FQGNSA. The V end lost 0 bases, the J end lost 5 bases, and 13 bases lay between the germline ends. CDR3: CASSLAAGVWETQYF. DNA of the CDR3: TGTGCCAGCAGCTTAGCCGCCGGGGTTTGGGAGACCCAGTACTTC.

The chain carries TRBV5-4 and TRBJ2-7, with 7 bases identical to TRBD2. The germline gives CDR1 SGHNT, CDR2 YYREEE (reference sequence). The trim removed 3 bases at V and 6 bases at J, leaving 15 bases unmatched. The CDR3 sequence is 16 residues long. The CDR3 here is CASSSKSGGGLVEQYF. The CDR3 DNA sequence: TGTGCCAGCAGCTCCAAGTCCGGCGGGGGACTGGTCGAGCAGTACTTC.

The V gene is TRBV6-5, the J gene TRBJ2-7; 8 bases are shared with TRBD1. CDR1 is MNHEY and CDR2 is SVGAGI in the germline V gene. V was clipped by 0 bases and J by 2 bases; unmatched bases: 3. This CDR3 is built from 15 residues. CDR3 nucleotides: TGTGCCAGCAGTTACTCCTGGACAGGGACCTACGAGCAGTACTTC. Translation gives CASSYSWTGTYEQYF.

This chain uses TRBV11-2 with TRBJ2-3; TRBD2 agrees at 14 bases. Trimming cost V 2 bases and J 3 bases; bases outside gene matches: 7. This CDR3 has 18 residues. Germline V lookup: CDR1 SGHAT, CDR2 FQNNGV. CDR3 bases: TGTGCCAGCAGCTTAAACGGACTAGCGGGAGGTGGGACAGATACGCAGTATTTT. Translating gives CASSLNGLAGGGTDTQYF.

The chain joins TRBV6-5 to TRBJ1-1; 9 positions agree with TRBD1. CDR3 length: 16 residues. In germline, CDR1 is MNHEY, CDR2 SVGAGI. J was trimmed by 4 bases and V by 1 base; bases with no gene match: 7. CDR3 amino acids: CASSYLPGQGVTEAFF. The DNA for the CDR3 is TGTGCCAGCAGTTACTTGCCGGGACAGGGCGTCACTGAAGCTTTCTTT.

This rearrangement joins TRBV28 to TRBJ2-1, with D tentatively TRBD2 (6 bases). This CDR3 contains 16 residues. The V end lost 5 bases, the J end lost 2 bases, and 16 bases lay between the germline ends. In germline, CDR1 is MDHEN, CDR2 SYDVKM. CDR3 nucleotides: TGTGCCAGCAGTCCCCTCCGACTAGTCACCTACAATGAGCAGTTCTTC. Translation: CASSPLRLVTYNEQFF.

Comment on this clone: In the same sample, other DNA sequences code for this CDR3. The chain couples TRBV5-1 to TRBJ1-6; 7 nucleotides match TRBD1. Trimming took 4 bases from V and 7 from J; bases not matched to a gene: 8. The germline V gene has CDR1 SGHRS and CDR2 YFSETQ. This CDR3 is 15 amino acids long. The CDR3 DNA follows: TGCGCCAGCAGCCGCAGCACAGGGGTAAATTCACCCCTCCACTTT. Its protein is CASSRSTGVNSPLHF.

This clone was seen a single time. The chain combines TRBV5-1 with TRBJ1-1, with D perhaps matching TRBD1 (5 bases). This CDR3 is built from 14 residues. Trimming took off 0 bases at V and 4 bases at J, with 10 bases between the two ends. Germline V CDR1 and CDR2: SGHRS, YFSETQ. As DNA, the CDR3 is TGCGCCAGCAGCTTGGATTTGGGGGGCACTGAAGCTTTCTTT. This encodes CASSLDLGGTEAFF.

The chain links TRBV7-2 to TRBJ2-7; 8 bases fit TRBD2. Trimming removed 4 bases from V and 2 bases from J; junction bases left unmatched: 4. The V gene's germline CDR1 is SGHTA and CDR2 FQGNSA. The CDR3 runs 14 residues. The CDR3 is CASSSTSGPYEQYF. DNA of the CDR3: TGTGCCAGCAGCTCTACTAGCGGACCCTACGAGCAGTACTTC.

V gene TRBV7-9 combines with J gene TRBJ2-2; D is possibly TRBD2 (6 bases). Germline V gene sequence: CDR1 SEHNR, CDR2 FQNEAQ (reference sequence). The CDR3 spans 16 residues. The V end was cut by 5 bases, the J end by 2 bases, with 15 bases between. CDR3 sequence (DNA): TGTGCCAGCAGCATTACCGGGACTTTAAACACCGGGGAGCTGTTTTTT. Protein product: CASSITGTLNTGELFF.

This chain joins TRBV27 and TRBJ1-6; the match to TRBD1 covers 8 bases. This CDR3 has 18 amino acids. Germline V gene sequence: CDR1 MNHEY, CDR2 SMNVEV (reference sequence). V was pared by 5 bases and J by 3 bases, with 12 bases of the junction left unmatched. The CDR3 sequence: CASSPVVRGLNYNSPLHF. Here the CDR3 DNA reads TGTGCCAGCAGTCCCGTCGTCAGGGGGCTTAACTATAATTCACCCCTCCACTTT.

This clone was seen just once. This chain links TRBV5-1 with TRBJ2-1; 9 bases fit TRBD2. The CDR3 has 14 residues. With V trimmed by 0 bases and J by 5 bases, 0 bases remained unmatched. In germline, CDR1 is SGHRS, CDR2 YFSETQ. The CDR3 here is CASSLVAGDNEQFF. In DNA form, the CDR3 reads TGCGCCAGCAGCTTGGTAGCGGGAGACAATGAGCAGTTCTTC. Full variable domain (outside the CDR3, taken from reference TRBV5-1 and TRBJ2-1): KAGVTQTPRYLIKTRGQQVTLSCSPISGHRSVSWYQQTPGQGLQFLFEYFSETQRNKGNFPGRFSGRQFSNSRSEMNVSTLELGDSALYLCASSLVAGDNEQFFGPGTRLTVL.

The V and J genes are TRBV6-6 and TRBJ2-2; 8 positions match TRBD2. Germline CDR1 is MNHNY and CDR2 is SVGAGI (reference sequence). The ends lost 0 bases at V and 6 bases at J; junction bases unmatched: 3. The CDR3 is 15 amino acids. The DNA of the CDR3 is TGTGCCAGCAGTTACTCGAGAGCGGGAGCCGGGGAGCTGTTTTTT. Protein sequence: CASSYSRAGAGELFF.

This chain links TRBV27 with TRBJ1-5, with D maybe TRBD1 (6 bases). From germline, CDR1 is MNHEY and CDR2 SMNVEV (reference sequence). CDR3 length: 13 amino acids. The ends were cut back, 8 bases at V and 4 bases at J, with 12 bases in the middle. The CDR3 coding sequence is TGTGCCAGCGGCTGGACAGTTAATCAGCCCCAGCATTTT. Translated: CASGWTVNQPQHF.

This chain joins TRBV29-1 and TRBJ2-3; D not resolved. The CDR3 runs to 12 residues. V was cut by 5 bases and J by 0 bases, with 6 bases left in between. Germline CDR1 is SQVTM and CDR2 is ANQGSEA. The CDR3 nucleotides read TGCAGCGTTCAGTTCAGCACAGATACGCAGTATTTT. This translates into CSVQFSTDTQYF.

This chain links TRBV27 with TRBJ1-6, with 7 bases aligning to TRBD1. There are 16 residues in the CDR3. Germline CDR1 is MNHEY and CDR2 is SMNVEV (reference sequence). Trimming removed 0 bases from V and 7 bases from J; junction bases left unmatched: 6. The CDR3 sequence: CASSLSQGSGNSPLHF. CDR3 nucleotide sequence: TGTGCCAGCAGTTTATCACAGGGGTCGGGGAATTCACCCCTCCACTTT.

This chain connects TRBV5-6 to TRBJ1-2, with 8 bases aligning to TRBD1. The junction had 5 bases not matched to a gene; V was cut back by 2 bases and J by 2 bases. Per the germline V gene, CDR1 is SGHDT and CDR2 is YYEEEE. This CDR3 contains 15 residues. In DNA form, the CDR3 reads TGTGCCAGCAGCTTAGCCGGGACAGGAAACTATGGCTACACCTTC. It yields the protein CASSLAGTGNYGYTF. Variable domain in full (rest from reference TRBV5-6 and TRBJ1-2): DAGVTQSPTHLIKTRGQQVTLRCSPKSGHDTVSWYQQALGQGPQFIFQYYEEEERQRGNFPDRFSGHQFPNYSSELNVNALLLGDSALYLCASSLAGTGNYGYTFGSGTRLTVV.